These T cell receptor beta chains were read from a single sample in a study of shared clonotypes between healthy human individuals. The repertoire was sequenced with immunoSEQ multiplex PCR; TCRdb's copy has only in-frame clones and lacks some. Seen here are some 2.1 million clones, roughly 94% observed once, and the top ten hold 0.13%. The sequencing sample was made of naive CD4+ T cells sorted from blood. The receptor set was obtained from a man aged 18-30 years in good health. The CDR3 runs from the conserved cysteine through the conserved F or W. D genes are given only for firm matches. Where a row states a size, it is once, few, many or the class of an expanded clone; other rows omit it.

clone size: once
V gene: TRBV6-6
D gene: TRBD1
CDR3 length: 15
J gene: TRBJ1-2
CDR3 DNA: TGTGCCAGCAGTTACTCGGACAGGGGATTCTATAGCTACACCTTC
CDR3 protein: CASSYSDRGFYSYTF

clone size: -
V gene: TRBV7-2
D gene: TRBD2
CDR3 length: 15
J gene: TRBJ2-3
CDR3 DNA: TGTGCCAGCAGCTTCGCCCGGACTAGCGGGGGTACGCAGTATTTT
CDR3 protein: CASSFARTSGGTQYF

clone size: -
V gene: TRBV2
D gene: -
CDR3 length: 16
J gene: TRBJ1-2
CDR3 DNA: TGTGCCAGCAACAGTGGATTTGGGGGCGCCGGCTATGGCTACACCTTC
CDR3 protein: CASNSGFGGAGYGYTF

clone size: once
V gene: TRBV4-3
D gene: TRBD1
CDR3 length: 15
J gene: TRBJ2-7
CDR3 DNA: TGCGCCAGCAGCTATAAGACAGGGACCGTCTTCGAGCAGTACTTC
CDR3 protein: CASSYKTGTVFEQYF

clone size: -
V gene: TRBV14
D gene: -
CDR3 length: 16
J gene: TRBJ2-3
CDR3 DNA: TGTGCCAGCAGCCCTAGTCGCGCGTTCGACTCAGATACGCAGTATTTT
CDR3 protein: CASSPSRAFDSDTQYF

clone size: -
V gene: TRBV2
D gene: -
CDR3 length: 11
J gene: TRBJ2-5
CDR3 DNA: TGTGCCAGCAGGGGACAAGAGACCCAGTACTTC
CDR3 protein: CASRGQETQYF

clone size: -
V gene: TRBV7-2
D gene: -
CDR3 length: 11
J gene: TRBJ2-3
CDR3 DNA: TGTGCCAGCAGCTTACTGGCTACGCAGTATTTT
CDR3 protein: CASSLLATQYF

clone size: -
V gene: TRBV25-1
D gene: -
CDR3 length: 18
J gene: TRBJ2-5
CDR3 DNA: TGTGCCAGCAGTGAATATCGTTTGCGGACGGGCAGACAAGAGACCCAGTACTTC
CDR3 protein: CASSEYRLRTGRQETQYF

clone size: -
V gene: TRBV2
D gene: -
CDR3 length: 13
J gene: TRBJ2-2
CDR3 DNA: TGTGCCAGCAGTGAGGGCGGCACCGGGGAGCTGTTTTTT
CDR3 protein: CASSEGGTGELFF

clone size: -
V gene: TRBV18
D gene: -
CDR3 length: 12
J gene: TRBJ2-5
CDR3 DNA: TGTGCCAGCTCACTCGGTCAAGAGACCCAGTACTTC
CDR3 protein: CASSLGQETQYF

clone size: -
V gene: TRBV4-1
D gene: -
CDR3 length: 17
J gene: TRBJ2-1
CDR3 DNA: TGCGCCAGCAGCCAAGGAGGGGCCGTTCGCTCCTACAATGAGCAGTTCTTC
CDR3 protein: CASSQGGAVRSYNEQFF

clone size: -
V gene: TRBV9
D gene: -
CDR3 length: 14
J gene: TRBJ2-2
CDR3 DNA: TGTGCCAGCAGCGTACAAGGGCTCACCGGGGAGCTGTTTTTT
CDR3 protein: CASSVQGLTGELFF

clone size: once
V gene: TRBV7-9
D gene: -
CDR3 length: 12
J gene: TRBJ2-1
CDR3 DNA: TGTGCCAGCAGCGACGAGTACAATGAGCAGTTCTTC
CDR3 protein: CASSDEYNEQFF

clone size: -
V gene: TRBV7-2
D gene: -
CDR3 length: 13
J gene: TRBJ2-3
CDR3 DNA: TGTGCCAGCAGCCCAACAGGGTGGAATACGCAGTATTTT
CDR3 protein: CASSPTGWNTQYF

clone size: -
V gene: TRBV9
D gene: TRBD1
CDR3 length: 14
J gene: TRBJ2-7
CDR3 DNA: TGTGCCAGCAGCGTAGAACAGGGGCCATACGAGCAGTACTTC
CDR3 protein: CASSVEQGPYEQYF

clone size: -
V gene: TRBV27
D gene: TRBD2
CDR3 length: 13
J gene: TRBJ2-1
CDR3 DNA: TGTGCCAGCAGTAGGACTAGCAGCAATGAGCAGTTCTTC
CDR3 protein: CASSRTSSNEQFF

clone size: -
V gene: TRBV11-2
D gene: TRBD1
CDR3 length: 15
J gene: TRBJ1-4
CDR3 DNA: TGTGCCAGCAGCTTAGGGGACAGGGCAAATGAAAAACTGTTTTTT
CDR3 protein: CASSLGDRANEKLFF